The entry below gives a single T cell receptor (beta chain) sequence along with its context. Its antigen remains unidentified. Here immunoSEQ multiplex PCR was the method, and the copy in TCRdb shows in-frame clones only, minus some. The sample contains over 150,000 clones, around 90% of which appear only once. These data belong to a study of T cell responses to AZD1222 COVID-19 vaccine. Study at large: It was second doses at about 4 or about 12 weeks that were pooled. Broader study findings: Spike-specific TCR repertoires showed rising breadth and depth after two AZD1222 doses. Reportedly, close to half of spike-specific TCRs are directed against unmutated variant regions. Donors were chiefly white British, with a greater number of females, and clonal diversity was perhaps underestimated.

This CDR3 is built from 16 residues. V dropped 3 bases and J dropped 2; count of bases not matched to a gene: 7. Germline assignment: CDR1 SGHRS and CDR2 YFSETQ. The sample in question was peripheral blood, obtained on day 0 of AZD1222 vaccination. The TCR comes from an adult in good health. The chain carries TRBV5-1 and TRBJ2-3; 9 positions match TRBD2. The CDR3 loop is CASSSIAGASTDTQYF. The CDR3, as DNA: TGCGCCAGCAGCTCCATAGCGGGAGCCTCCACAGATACGCAGTATTTT.